Listed below are T cell receptor beta chains from one sample, sequenced in a study of blood T cells in healthy people across ages. One entry per CDR3 protein results from TCRdb running MiXCR on the 5' RACE reads. The data show over 1,200,000 distinct CDR3 sequences, 55% to 75% seen once. The sample taken for sequencing was blood. The receptor source for this set is a man younger than 35 in good health. CDR3s include the opening cysteine and the closing phenylalanine or tryptophan. Each record gives: clone size, D gene, J gene, V gene, CDR3 DNA, CDR3 protein. The D gene is left open where the match is weak. Not every row has a clone size; where given, it reads once, few, many or a size class.

>.|TRBD1|TRBJ2-7|TRBV4-2
TGCGCCAGCAGCCAAGGGGGGACAGGGACTTACGAGCAGTACTTC
CASSQGGTGTYEQYF
>.|.|TRBJ2-3|TRBV6-5
TGTGCCAGCAGTACTATAAGCACAGATACGCAGTATTTT
CASSTISTDTQYF
>once|.|TRBJ2-2|TRBV27
TGTGCCAGCAGTTTAGGAGGGGCGCGCACCGGGGAGCTGTTTTTT
CASSLGGARTGELFF
>.|.|TRBJ2-3|TRBV3-1
TGTGCCAGCAGCCAAGAACTGAGGCCCCCCGAGTATTTT
CASSQELRPPEYF
>few|TRBD2|TRBJ2-1|TRBV4-1
TGCGCCAGCAGCGTCAGACTAGCGGGAGGCTACAATGAGCAGTTCTTC
CASSVRLAGGYNEQFF
>few|TRBD1|TRBJ2-7|TRBV5-1
TGCGCCAGCAGCTTGGTCAGGGGGCTTGAGTACGAGCAGTACTTC
CASSLVRGLEYEQYF
>.|.|TRBJ1-6|TRBV6-2/TRBV6-3
TGTGCCAGCAGTTACACCTCCTATAATTCACCCCTCCACTTT
CASSYTSYNSPLHF
>.|TRBD1|TRBJ2-3|TRBV4-1
TGCGCCAGCAGCCAGCCGGACAGGTTAGACCTCACAGATACGCAGTATTTT
CASSQPDRLDLTDTQYF
>.|.|TRBJ2-5|TRBV18
TGTGCCAGCTCACCCGGCGGGGATAAAGAGACCCAGTACTTC
CASSPGGDKETQYF
>few|.|TRBJ2-1|TRBV10-3
TGTGCCATCACCTTAAACAATGAGCAGTTCTTC
CAITLNNEQFF
>.|.|TRBJ1-5|TRBV28
TGTGCCAGCAACAGAGGAAATAGCAATCAGCCCCAGCATTTT
CASNRGNSNQPQHF
>.|.|TRBJ1-4|TRBV5-1
TGCGCCAGCAGCTATCTTACCAGGACTAATGAAAAACTGTTTTTT
CASSYLTRTNEKLFF
>once|.|TRBJ1-1|TRBV15
TGTGCCACCAGCAGAGATTTGTTGAACACTGAAGCTTTCTTT
CATSRDLLNTEAFF
>.|TRBD2|TRBJ2-7|TRBV20-1
TGCAGTGCTAGAGATAGGGCTAGCGGGAGTTTTTACGAGCAGTACTTC
CSARDRASGSFYEQYF
>.|TRBD1|TRBJ1-2|TRBV12-3/TRBV12-4
TGTGCCAGCAGTCCGGACAGGGGCGGCTATGGCTACACCTTC
CASSPDRGGYGYTF
>few|.|TRBJ2-6|TRBV7-9
TGTGCCAGCAGCTTAGCGTTGGGATCTGGGGCCAACGTCCTGACTTTC
CASSLALGSGANVLTF
>.|TRBD1|TRBJ1-4|TRBV20-1
TGCAGTGCTAGAAAGGGGGCTCGTAATGAAAAACTGTTTTTT
CSARKGARNEKLFF